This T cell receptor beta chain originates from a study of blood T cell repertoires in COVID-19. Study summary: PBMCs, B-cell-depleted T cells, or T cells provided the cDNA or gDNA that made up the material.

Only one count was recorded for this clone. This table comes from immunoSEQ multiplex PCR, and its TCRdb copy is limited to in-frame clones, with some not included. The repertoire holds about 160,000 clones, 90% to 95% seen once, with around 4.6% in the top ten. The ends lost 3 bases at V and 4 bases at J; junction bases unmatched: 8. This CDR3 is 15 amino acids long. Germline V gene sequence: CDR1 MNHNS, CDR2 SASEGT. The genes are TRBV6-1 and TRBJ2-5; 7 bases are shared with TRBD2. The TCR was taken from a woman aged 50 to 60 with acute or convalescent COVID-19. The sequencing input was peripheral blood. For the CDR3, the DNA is TGTGCCAGCAGTGATATTGGGGCTAGCGGAGAGACCCAGTACTTC. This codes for CASSDIGASGETQYF.